This TCR beta chain originates from a study of cytomegalovirus exposure and HLA in healthy donors. Study information: In an earlier analysis, 90 million to 120 million unique TCR beta sequences were found from 150 million to 200 million T cells. The study, taken as a whole, reports: Within the data, a cluster of highly shared sequence variants was likely a sequencing artifact.

This CDR3 comprises 14 residues. The germline gives CDR1 MNHEY, CDR2 SMNVEV (reference sequence). Trimming pared 7 bases from V and 4 bases from J, leaving 13 bases between. It was with 60 Vbeta and 13 Jbeta primers that the PCR ran. Data came from immunoSEQ multiplex PCR; TCRdb stores just in-frame clones and leaves some out. The table lists over 85,000 clones, 77% of them singletons, with around a tenth in the top ten. Turning to this clone: Its antigen is undetermined.

The sample taken for sequencing was PBMCs. The chain combines TRBV27 with TRBJ1-4; tentative D call: TRBD1 (6 bases). This TCR derives from a male donor in good health and CMV-seropositive. CDR3 amino acids: CASKSGGINEKLFF. The CDR3 DNA is TGTGCCAGCAAGAGCGGGGGCATTAATGAAAAACTGTTTTTT.